This T cell receptor beta chain emerged from a study of blood T cells in healthy people across ages. PCR was performed a second time for about 6 to 11 cycles using a sample-barcoded 5' primer and a J-beta primer mix. In TCRdb, the 5' RACE reads were re-called with MiXCR into one record per CDR3 protein. This table has around 600,000 distinct CDR3 sequences, under 55% appearing once. The germline V gene encodes CDR1 SGHTA and CDR2 FQGNSA. V shed 5 bases, J shed 7 bases, and the junction held 10 bases outside the gene matches. The CDR3 extends over 15 amino acids. This clonotype originated in an elderly man in good health. The chain links TRBV7-2 to TRBJ2-7; TRBD2 matches 11 bases. Sample: blood. CDR3 in amino acids: CASSTTSGGLNEQYF. The CDR3 DNA follows: TGTGCCAGCAGCACAACTAGCGGGGGCCTTAATGAGCAGTACTTC.